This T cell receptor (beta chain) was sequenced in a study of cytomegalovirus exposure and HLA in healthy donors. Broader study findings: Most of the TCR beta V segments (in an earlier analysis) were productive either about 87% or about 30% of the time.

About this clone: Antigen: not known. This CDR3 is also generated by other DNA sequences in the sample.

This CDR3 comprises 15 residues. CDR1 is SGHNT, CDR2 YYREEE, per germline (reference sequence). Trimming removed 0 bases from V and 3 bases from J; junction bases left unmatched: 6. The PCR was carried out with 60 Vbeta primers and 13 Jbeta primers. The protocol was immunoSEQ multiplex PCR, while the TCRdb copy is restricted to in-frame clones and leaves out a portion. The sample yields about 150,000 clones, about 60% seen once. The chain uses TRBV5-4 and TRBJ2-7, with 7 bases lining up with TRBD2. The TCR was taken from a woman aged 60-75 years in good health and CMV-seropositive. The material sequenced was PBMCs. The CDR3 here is CASSLGSERDYEQYF. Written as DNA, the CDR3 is TGTGCCAGCAGCTTGGGTTCAGAGCGGGACTACGAGCAGTACTTC.